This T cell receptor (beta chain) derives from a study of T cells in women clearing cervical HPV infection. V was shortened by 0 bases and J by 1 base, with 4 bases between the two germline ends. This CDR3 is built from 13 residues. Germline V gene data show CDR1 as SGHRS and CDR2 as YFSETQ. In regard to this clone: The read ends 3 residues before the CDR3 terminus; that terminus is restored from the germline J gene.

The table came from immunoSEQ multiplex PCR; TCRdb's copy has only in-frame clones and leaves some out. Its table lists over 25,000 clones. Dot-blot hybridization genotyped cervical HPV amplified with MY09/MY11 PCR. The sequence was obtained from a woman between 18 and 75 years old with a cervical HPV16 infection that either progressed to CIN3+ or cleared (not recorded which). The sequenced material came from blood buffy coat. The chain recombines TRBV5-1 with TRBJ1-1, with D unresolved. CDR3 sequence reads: CASSLASNTEAFF. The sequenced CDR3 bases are TGCGCCAGCAGCTTGGCCTCGAACACTGAA.